The present T cell receptor (beta chain) was sequenced within a study of Graves' ophthalmopathy and Graves' hyperthyroidism. In the study overall: In this cohort's terms, stable hyperthyroidism meant no ophthalmopathy by 18 months of follow-up.

As the template, RNA transcripts were used to amplify TCR beta CDR3 regions. HTBI primers primed a first-round RT-PCR, and a second-round multiplex PCR followed. TCRdb passed the multiplex PCR reads through MiXCR, listing each CDR3 protein once. This sample has over a million distinct CDR3 sequences, with 35% to 40% found just once. Findings and limits, study-wide: Blood contained most expanded thyroid clonotypes exceeding 0.001 frequency. Predictions made by the model for ophthalmopathy progression reached 70.59% sensitivity and around 73% specificity.

A word on this clonotype: The target antigen is unknown. This may come from a read error, since a much larger clone is one base off.

Pregnancy or lactation, uncontrolled infections and other autoimmune diseases were grounds for excluding patients. CDR3 length: 12 residues. Per the germline V gene, CDR1 is ENHRY and CDR2 is SYGVKD. Sequencing used peripheral blood or thyroid tissue (not recorded which). This sequence originates from an adult man with Graves' hyperthyroidism. The chain recombines TRBV10-3 with TRBJ2-7; 7 bases align to TRBD2. CDR3 loop: CAIAATSYKQYF. DNA for the CDR3: TGTGCCATCGCCGCGACTAGCTACAAGCAGTACTTC.